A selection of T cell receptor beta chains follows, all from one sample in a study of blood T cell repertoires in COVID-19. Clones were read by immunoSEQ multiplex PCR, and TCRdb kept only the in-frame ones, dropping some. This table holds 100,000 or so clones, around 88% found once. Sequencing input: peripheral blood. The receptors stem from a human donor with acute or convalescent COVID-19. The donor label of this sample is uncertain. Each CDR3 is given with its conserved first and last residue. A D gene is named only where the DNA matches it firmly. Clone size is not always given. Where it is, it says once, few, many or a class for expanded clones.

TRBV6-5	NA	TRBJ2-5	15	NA	CASSYGTGYQETQYF	TGTGCCAGCAGTTACGGCACAGGGTACCAAGAGACCCAGTACTTC
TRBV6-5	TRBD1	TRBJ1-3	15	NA	CASTWDRGAGNTIYF	TGTGCCAGCACTTGGGACAGGGGTGCTGGAAACACCATATATTTT
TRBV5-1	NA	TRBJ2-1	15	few	CASSSGQPGDNEQFF	TGCGCCAGCAGCTCGGGACAGCCGGGGGACAATGAGCAGTTCTTC
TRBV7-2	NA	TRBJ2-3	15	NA	CASSFGFDGTDTQYF	TGTGCCAGCAGCTTCGGGTTTGACGGCACAGATACGCAGTATTTT
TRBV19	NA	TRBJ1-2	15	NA	CASSDLTGANYGYTF	TGTGCCAGTAGTGATTTGACGGGAGCTAACTATGGCTACACCTTC
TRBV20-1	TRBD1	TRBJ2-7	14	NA	CSASRPQGAYEQYF	TGCAGTGCTAGTCGACCTCAGGGGGCCTACGAGCAGTACTTC
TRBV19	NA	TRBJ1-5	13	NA	CASMGASNQPQHF	TGTGCCAGTATGGGGGCAAGCAATCAGCCCCAGCATTTT
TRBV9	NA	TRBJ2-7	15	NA	CASSVGPSFPHEQYF	TGTGCCAGCAGCGTAGGTCCCAGTTTTCCCCACGAGCAGTACTTC
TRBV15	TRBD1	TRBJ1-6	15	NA	CATSSWTGGYSPLHF	TGTGCCACCAGCAGCTGGACAGGGGGTTACTCACCCCTCCACTTT
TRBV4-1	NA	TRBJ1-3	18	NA	CASSHPSVGGARRNTIYF	TGCGCCAGCAGCCATCCATCAGTAGGGGGGGCGCGGAGAAACACCATATATTTT
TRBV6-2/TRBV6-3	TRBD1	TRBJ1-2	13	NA	CASSMDRGYGYTF	TGTGCCAGCAGCATGGACAGGGGCTATGGCTACACCTTC
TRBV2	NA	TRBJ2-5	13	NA	CASSPGIQETQYF	TGTGCCAGTTCCCCAGGGATCCAAGAGACCCAGTACTTC
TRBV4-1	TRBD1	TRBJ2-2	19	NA	CASSQADWTGELDTGELFF	TGCGCCAGCAGCCAAGCAGACTGGACAGGGGAGTTGGACACCGGGGAGCTGTTTTTT
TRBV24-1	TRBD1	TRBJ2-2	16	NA	CATSDLGTGYTGELFF	TGTGCCACCAGTGATTTGGGGACAGGCTACACCGGGGAGCTGTTTTTT
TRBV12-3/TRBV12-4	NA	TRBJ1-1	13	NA	CANSSPLRTEAFF	TGTGCCAACAGTTCCCCTTTGCGCACTGAAGCTTTCTTT
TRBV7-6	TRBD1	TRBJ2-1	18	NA	CASSLTPGTDTTYNEQFF	TGTGCCAGCAGCCTGACGCCCGGGACAGACACGACCTACAATGAGCAGTTCTTC
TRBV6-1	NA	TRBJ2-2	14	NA	CASSESRGTGELFF	TGTGCCAGCAGTGAATCGAGGGGGACCGGGGAGCTGTTTTTT
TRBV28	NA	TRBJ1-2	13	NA	CASSHQGDYGYTF	TGTGCCAGCAGTCATCAGGGCGACTATGGCTACACCTTC
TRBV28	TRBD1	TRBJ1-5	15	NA	CASSPSDRVNQPQHF	TGTGCCAGCAGTCCCTCGGACAGGGTCAATCAGCCCCAGCATTTT
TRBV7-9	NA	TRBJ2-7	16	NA	CASSFSGRGFPREQYF	TGTGCCAGCAGCTTTTCGGGGCGGGGATTCCCTAGGGAGCAGTACTTC
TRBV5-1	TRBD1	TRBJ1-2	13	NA	CASSGQGNYGYTF	TGCGCCAGCAGTGGACAGGGGAACTATGGCTACACCTTC
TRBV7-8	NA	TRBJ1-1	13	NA	CASSSPGGTEAFF	TGTGCCAGCAGCTCACCCGGGGGCACTGAAGCTTTCTTT
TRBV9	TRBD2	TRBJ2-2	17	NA	CASSATGLAVGTGELFF	TGTGCCAGCAGCGCTACGGGACTAGCGGTAGGAACCGGGGAGCTGTTTTTT
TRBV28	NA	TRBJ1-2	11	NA	CASSYRLSSTF	TGTGCCAGCAGTTATAGACTGAGCTCCACCTTC
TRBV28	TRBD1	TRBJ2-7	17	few	CASSSMRDRGPPYEQYF	TGTGCCAGCAGTTCGATGAGGGACAGGGGGCCCCCCTACGAGCAGTACTTC
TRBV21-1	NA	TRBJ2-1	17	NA	CASSKVPGQGSYNEQFF	TGTGCCAGCAGCAAAGTCCCGGGACAGGGCTCCTACAATGAGCAGTTCTTC
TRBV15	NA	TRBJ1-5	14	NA	CATSRQLSNQPQHF	TGTGCCACCAGCAGGCAACTTAGCAATCAGCCCCAGCATTTT
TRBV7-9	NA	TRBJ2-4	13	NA	CASSLPGVDIQYF	TGTGCCAGCAGCCTCCCCGGGGTGGACATTCAGTACTTC
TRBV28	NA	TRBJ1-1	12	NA	CAIAGSRAVRNF	TGTGCCATCGCGGGTTCCCGGGCCGTTCGTAACTTT
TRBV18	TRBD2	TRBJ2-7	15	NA	CASSLVTSGTYEQYF	TGTGCCAGCTCACTAGTCACTAGCGGCACCTACGAGCAGTACTTC
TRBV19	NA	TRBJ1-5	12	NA	CARRVRGQPQHF	TGTGCCAGGCGAGTAAGGGGCCAGCCCCAGCATTTT
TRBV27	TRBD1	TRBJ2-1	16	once	CASSSTGLITYNEQFF	TGTGCCAGCAGTTCGACAGGGCTCATCACCTACAATGAGCAGTTCTTC
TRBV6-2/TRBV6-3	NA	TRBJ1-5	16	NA	CASSVRLFRGNQPQHF	TGTGCCAGCAGTGTACGACTGTTCAGAGGCAATCAGCCCCAGCATTTT
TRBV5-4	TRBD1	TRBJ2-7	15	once	CASRGGTGGSYEQYF	TGTGCCAGCAGGGGTGGGACAGGGGGATCCTACGAGCAGTACTTC
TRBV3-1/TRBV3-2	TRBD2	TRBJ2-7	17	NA	CASCNTSGRVPTYEQYF	TGTGCCAGCTGTAACACTAGCGGGAGGGTCCCCACCTACGAGCAGTACTTC
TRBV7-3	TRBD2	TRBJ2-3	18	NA	CASSPDPPGLAGAGTQYF	TGTGCCAGCAGCCCTGACCCTCCGGGACTAGCGGGGGCGGGTACGCAGTATTTT
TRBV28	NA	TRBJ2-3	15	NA	CASSSAGPLLHTQYF	TGTGCCAGCAGTTCCGCGGGACCCTTACTTCATACGCAGTATTTT
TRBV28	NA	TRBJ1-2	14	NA	CASSIGGDYYGYTF	TGTGCCAGCAGTATCGGGGGGGACTACTATGGCTACACCTTC
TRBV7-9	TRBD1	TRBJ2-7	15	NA	CASSTTGGSSYEQYF	TGTGCCAGCAGTACAACAGGGGGCAGCTCCTACGAGCAGTACTTC
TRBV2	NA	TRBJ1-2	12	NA	CASSQGGGGYTF	TGTGCCAGCAGCCAAGGGGGGGGTGGCTACACCTTC
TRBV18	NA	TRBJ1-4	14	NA	CASSPSQGVEKLFF	TGTGCCAGCTCACCTTCTCAGGGTGTGGAAAAACTGTTTTTT
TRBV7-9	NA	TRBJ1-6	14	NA	CASSLQGYNSPLHF	TGTGCCAGCAGCTTGCAGGGGTACAATTCACCCCTCCACTTT
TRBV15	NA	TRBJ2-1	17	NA	CATSRSNRAGAYNEQFF	TGTGCCACCAGCAGATCCAACAGGGCTGGTGCCTACAATGAGCAGTTCTTC
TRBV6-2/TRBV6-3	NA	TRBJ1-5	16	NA	CASSYLQGLGNQPQHF	TGTGCCAGCAGTTACTTACAGGGTCTGGGCAATCAGCCCCAGCATTTT
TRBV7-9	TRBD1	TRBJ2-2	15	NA	CASSQGTGLTGELFF	TGTGCCAGCAGCCAAGGGACAGGACTGACCGGGGAGCTGTTTTTT
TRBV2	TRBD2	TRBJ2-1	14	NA	CASSPGGATDEQFF	TGTGCCAGCAGTCCCGGGGGGGCCACGGATGAGCAGTTCTTC
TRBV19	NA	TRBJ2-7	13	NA	CASSTDSAYEQYF	TGTGCCAGTAGCACGGACAGTGCCTACGAGCAGTACTTC